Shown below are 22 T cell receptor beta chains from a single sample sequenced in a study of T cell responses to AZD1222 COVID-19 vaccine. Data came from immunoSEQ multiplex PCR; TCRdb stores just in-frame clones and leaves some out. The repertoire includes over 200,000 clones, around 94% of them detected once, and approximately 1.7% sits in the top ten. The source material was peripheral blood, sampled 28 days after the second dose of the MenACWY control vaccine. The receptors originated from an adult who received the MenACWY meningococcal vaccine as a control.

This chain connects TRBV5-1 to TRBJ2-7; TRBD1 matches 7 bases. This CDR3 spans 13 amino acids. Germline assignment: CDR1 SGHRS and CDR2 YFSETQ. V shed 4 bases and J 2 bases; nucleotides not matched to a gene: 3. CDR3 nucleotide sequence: TGCGCCAGCAGCCCGGACAGGACCTACGAGCAGTACTTC. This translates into CASSPDRTYEQYF.

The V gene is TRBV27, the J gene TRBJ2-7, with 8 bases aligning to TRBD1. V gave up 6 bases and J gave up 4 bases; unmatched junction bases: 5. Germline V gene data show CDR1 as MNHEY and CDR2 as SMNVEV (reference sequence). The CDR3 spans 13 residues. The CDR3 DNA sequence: TGTGCCAGCAGGAGACAGGGGATATACGAGCAGTACTTC. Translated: CASRRQGIYEQYF.

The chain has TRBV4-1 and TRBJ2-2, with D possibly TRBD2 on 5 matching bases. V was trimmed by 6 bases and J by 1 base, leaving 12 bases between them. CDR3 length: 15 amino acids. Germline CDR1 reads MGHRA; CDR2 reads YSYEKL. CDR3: CASRPIGGNTGELFF. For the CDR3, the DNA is TGCGCCAGCAGGCCGATAGGAGGGAACACCGGGGAGCTGTTTTTT.

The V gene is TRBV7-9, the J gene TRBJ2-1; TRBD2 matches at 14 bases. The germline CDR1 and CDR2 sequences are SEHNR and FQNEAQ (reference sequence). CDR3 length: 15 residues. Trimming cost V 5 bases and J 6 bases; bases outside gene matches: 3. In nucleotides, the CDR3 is TGTGCCAGCAGCGCGGGACTAGCGGGAGTCAATGAGCAGTTCTTC. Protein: CASSAGLAGVNEQFF.

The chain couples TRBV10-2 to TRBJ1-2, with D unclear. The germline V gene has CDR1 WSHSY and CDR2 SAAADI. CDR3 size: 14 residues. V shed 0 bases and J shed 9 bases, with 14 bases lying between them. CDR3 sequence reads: CASSESSTLASYTF. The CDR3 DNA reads TGCGCCAGCAGTGAGTCTTCCACCCTCGCGAGCTACACCTTC.

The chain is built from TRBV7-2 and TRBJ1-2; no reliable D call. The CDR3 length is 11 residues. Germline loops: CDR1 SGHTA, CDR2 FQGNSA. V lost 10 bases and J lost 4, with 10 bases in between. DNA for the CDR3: TGTGCCACCCTGGAGGGCTATGGCTACACCTTC. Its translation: CATLEGYGYTF.

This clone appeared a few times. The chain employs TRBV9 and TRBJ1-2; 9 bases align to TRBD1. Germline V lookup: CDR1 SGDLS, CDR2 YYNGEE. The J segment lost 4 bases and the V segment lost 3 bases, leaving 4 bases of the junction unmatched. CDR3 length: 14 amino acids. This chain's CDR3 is CASSAGQGPYGYTF. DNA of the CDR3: TGTGCCAGCAGCGCCGGACAGGGGCCCTATGGCTACACCTTC.

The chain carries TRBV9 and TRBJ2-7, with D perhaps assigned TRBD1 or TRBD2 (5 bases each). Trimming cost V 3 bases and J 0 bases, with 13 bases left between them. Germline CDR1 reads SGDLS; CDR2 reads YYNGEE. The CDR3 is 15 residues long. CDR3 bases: TGTGCCAGCAGCGCCGGGACGGAGTACTCCTACGAGCAGTACTTC. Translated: CASSAGTEYSYEQYF.

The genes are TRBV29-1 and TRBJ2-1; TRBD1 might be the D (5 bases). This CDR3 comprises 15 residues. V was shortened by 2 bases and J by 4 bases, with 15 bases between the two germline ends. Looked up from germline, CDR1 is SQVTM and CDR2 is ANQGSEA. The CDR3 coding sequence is TGCAGCGTTGAATTGGCAGGGAACCCTTACAATGAGCAGTTCTTC. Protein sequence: CSVELAGNPYNEQFF.

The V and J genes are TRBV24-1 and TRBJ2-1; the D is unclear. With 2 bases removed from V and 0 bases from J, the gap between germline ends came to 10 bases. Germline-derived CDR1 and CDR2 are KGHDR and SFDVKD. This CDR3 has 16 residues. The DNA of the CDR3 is TGTGCCACCAGTGATTATGGACGGAGCTCCTACAATGAGCAGTTCTTC. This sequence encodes CATSDYGRSSYNEQFF.

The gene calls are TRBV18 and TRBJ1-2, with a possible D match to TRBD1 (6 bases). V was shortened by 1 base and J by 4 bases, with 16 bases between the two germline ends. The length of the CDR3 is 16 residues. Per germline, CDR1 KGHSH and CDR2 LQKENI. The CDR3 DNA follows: TGTGCCAGCTCACCACTTACAGGGCAAGCGCCCTATGGCTACACCTTC. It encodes CASSPLTGQAPYGYTF. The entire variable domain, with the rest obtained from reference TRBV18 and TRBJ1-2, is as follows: NAGVMQNPRHLVRRRGQEARLRCSPMKGHSHVYWYRQLPEEGLKFMVYLQKENIIDESGMPKERFSAEFPKEGPSILRIQQVVRGDSAAYFCASSPLTGQAPYGYTFGSGTRLTVV.

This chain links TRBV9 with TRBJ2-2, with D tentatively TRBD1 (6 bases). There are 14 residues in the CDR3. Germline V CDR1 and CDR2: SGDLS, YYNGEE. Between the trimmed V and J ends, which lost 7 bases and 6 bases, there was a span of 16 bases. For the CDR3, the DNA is TGTGCCAGCGTACCAGGGGACGTTTCCGGGGAGCTGTTTTTT. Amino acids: CASVPGDVSGELFF. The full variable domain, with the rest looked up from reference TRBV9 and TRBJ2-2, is DSGVTQTPKHLITATGQRVTLRCSPRSGDLSVYWYQQSLDQGLQFLIQYYNGEERAKGNILERFSAQQFPDLHSELNLSSLELGDSALYFCASVPGDVSGELFFGEGSRLTVL.

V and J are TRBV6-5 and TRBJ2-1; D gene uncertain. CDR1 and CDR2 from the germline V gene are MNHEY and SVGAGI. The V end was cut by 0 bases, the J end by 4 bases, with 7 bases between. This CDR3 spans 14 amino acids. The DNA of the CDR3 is TGTGCCAGCAGTTACTCAGGGCCGTACAATGAGCAGTTCTTC. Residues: CASSYSGPYNEQFF.

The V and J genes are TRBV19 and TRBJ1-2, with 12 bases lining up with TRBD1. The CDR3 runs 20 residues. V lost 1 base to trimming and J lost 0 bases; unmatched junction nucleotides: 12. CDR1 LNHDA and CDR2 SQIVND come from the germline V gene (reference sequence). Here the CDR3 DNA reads TGTGCCAGTAGTATAGCCCTGACCGGGACAGGGGGCGCGGCTAACTATGGCTACACCTTC. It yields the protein CASSIALTGTGGAANYGYTF.

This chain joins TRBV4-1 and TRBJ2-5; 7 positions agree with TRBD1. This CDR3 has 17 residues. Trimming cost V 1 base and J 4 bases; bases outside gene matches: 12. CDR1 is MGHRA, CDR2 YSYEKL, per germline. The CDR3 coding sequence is TGCGCCAGCAGCCAAGGGACCCCGGGACAGTTAAGAGAGACCCAGTACTTC. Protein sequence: CASSQGTPGQLRETQYF.

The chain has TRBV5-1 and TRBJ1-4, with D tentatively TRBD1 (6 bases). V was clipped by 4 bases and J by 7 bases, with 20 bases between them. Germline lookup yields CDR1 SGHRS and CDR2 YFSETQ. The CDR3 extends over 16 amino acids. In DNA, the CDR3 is TGCGCCAGCAGCCCCGGAGGCTTTGGGGGGCGTGAAAAACTGTTTTTT. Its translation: CASSPGGFGGREKLFF.

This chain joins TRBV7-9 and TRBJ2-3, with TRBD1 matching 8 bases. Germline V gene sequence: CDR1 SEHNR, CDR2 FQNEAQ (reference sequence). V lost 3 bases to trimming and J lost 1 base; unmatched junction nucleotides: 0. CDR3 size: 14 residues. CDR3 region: CASSLTGGTDTQYF. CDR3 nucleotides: TGTGCCAGCAGCTTGACAGGGGGCACAGATACGCAGTATTTT.

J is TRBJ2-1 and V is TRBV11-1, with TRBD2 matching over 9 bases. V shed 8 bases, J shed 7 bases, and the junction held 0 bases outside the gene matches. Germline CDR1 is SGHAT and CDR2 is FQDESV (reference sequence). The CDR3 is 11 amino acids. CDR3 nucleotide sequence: TGTGCCAGCGCGGGGGGGAATGAGCAGTTCTTC. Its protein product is CASAGGNEQFF.

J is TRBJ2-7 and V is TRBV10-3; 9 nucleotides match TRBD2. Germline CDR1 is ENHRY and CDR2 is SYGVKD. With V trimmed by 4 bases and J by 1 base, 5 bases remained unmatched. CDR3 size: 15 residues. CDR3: CAISGFSGGSYEQYF. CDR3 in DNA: TGTGCCATCAGTGGGTTTAGCGGGGGTTCCTACGAGCAGTACTTC.

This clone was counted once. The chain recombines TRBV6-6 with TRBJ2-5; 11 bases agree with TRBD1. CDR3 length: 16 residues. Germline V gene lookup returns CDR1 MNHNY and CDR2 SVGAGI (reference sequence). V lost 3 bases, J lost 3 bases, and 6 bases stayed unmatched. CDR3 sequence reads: CASSYRGQGVEETQYF. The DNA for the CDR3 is TGTGCCAGCAGTTATAGGGGACAGGGGGTAGAAGAGACCCAGTACTTC.

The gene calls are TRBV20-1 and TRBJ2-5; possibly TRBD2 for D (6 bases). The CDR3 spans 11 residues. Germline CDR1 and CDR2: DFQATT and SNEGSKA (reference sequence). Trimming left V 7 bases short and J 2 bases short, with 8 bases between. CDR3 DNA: TGCAGTGGCGGGAAACAAGAGACCCAGTACTTC. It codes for CSGGKQETQYF.

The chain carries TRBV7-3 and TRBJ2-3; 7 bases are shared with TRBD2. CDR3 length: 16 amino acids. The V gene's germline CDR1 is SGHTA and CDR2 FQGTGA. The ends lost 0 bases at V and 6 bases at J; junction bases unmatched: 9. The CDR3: CASSLTGVRGEDTQYF. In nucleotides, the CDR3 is TGTGCCAGCAGCTTAACCGGGGTTCGGGGGGAGGATACGCAGTATTTT. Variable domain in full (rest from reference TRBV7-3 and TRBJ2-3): GAGVSQTPSNKVTEKGKYVELRCDPISGHTALYWYRQSLGQGPEFLIYFQGTGAADDSGLPNDRFFAVRPEGSVSTLKIQRTERGDSAVYLCASSLTGVRGEDTQYFGPGTRLTVL.